These 28 T cell receptor beta chains originate from one sample sequenced in a study of T cells in Graves' hyperthyroidism and ophthalmopathy. TCR beta CDR3 regions were amplified from RNA transcripts. HTBI primers were employed in a first-round RT-PCR of the TCR CDR3. From the multiplex PCR reads, TCRdb called clonotypes with MiXCR, one entry per CDR3 protein. Of approximately 95,000 distinct CDR3 sequences in the sample, approximately 42% were seen once. The specimen sequenced was peripheral blood or thyroid tissue (not recorded which). The origin of the receptors is a woman under 40 with Graves' hyperthyroidism.

The chain couples TRBV10-3 to TRBJ1-2, with no clear D. The CDR3 is made up of 15 amino acids. The V gene's germline CDR1 is ENHRY and CDR2 SYGVKD. Trimming took 5 bases from V and 4 from J, leaving 17 bases between them. This CDR3 is CAISPRRTEGYGYTF. The CDR3, as DNA: TGTGCCATCAGTCCCCGACGGACGGAGGGCTATGGCTACACCTTC.

The V call is TRBV27, the J call TRBJ2-6, with TRBD1 matching 8 bases. J was trimmed by 2 bases and V by 5 bases; bases with no gene match: 8. The CDR3 spans 17 residues. Germline V lookup: CDR1 MNHEY, CDR2 SMNVEV (reference sequence). Here the CDR3 DNA reads TGTGCCAGCAGTCCATTACTGGACAGGGCTGGGGCCAACGTCCTGACTTTC. As protein: CASSPLLDRAGANVLTF.

Concerning this clonotype itself: The junction differs from germline at one of its ends, possibly a read error. This sequence joins TRBV12-3 or TRBV12-4 and TRBJ2-3, with 11 bases fitting TRBD2. The CDR3 contains 16 residues. The CDR3, as DNA: TGTGCCAGCAGTTTATATAGCGGGAGGGACACAGATACGCAGTGTTTT. Translated: CASSLYSGRDTDTQCF.

There are many counts of this clonotype. The V and J genes are TRBV20-1 and TRBJ1-5, with D hard to call. CDR3 size: 13 residues. Germline CDR1 and CDR2: DFQATT and SNEGSKA (reference sequence). Trimming shortened V by 4 bases and J by 2 bases, and 9 bases separated the two germline ends. CDR3 nucleotides: TGCAGTGCTACCGACTTCGGCAATCAGCCCCAGCATTTT. Translation gives CSATDFGNQPQHF.

This clonotype was detected many times. The chain has TRBV6-6 and TRBJ1-5, with 8 bases aligning to TRBD1. The CDR3 extends over 18 amino acids. V lost 6 bases, J lost 0 bases, and 13 bases stayed unmatched. Germline-derived CDR1 and CDR2 are MNHNY and SVGAGI (reference sequence). The CDR3 coding sequence is TGTGCCAGCAGACCTACAGGGGGGGTACGTTATAGCAATCAGCCCCAGCATTTT. Amino acids: CASRPTGGVRYSNQPQHF.

In its sample, this clonotype was seen many times. The chain is built from TRBV9 and TRBJ2-7, with 10 bases that match TRBD2. V was clipped by 5 bases and J by 2 bases; unmatched bases: 4. Germline loops: CDR1 SGDLS, CDR2 YYNGEE. This CDR3 is 14 amino acids long. CDR3 nucleotides: TGTGCCAGCAGATCAAGCGGGAGGGCCTACGAGCAGTACTTC. This sequence encodes CASRSSGRAYEQYF.

This clonotype was seen at least ten times. This chain links TRBV4-2 with TRBJ2-5, with TRBD2 identical over 11 bases. This CDR3 comprises 15 residues. Germline CDR1 reads LGHNA; CDR2 reads YNFKEQ. After removal of 3 bases from V and 4 bases from J, the junction contained 4 bases not matched to a gene. CDR3 in amino acids: CASSHLTSGAETQYF. DNA for the CDR3: TGTGCCAGCAGCCATCTGACTAGCGGGGCAGAGACCCAGTACTTC.

This clonotype was detected only a few times. The chain links TRBV7-2 to TRBJ2-1; D may be TRBD2 (6 bases). The length of the CDR3 is 16 residues. Germline CDR1 SGHTA, CDR2 FQGNSA. Trimming took 5 bases from V and 0 from J, leaving 14 bases between them. CDR3 DNA sequence: TGTGCCAGCAGCCCTTTTAGCGGCTTCTCCTACAATGAGCAGTTCTTC. Amino acids: CASSPFSGFSYNEQFF.

This rearrangement joins TRBV7-9 to TRBJ2-7; 11 positions agree with TRBD2. The V and J ends lost 3 bases and 7 bases, in that order; junction bases with no gene match: 8. CDR3 size: 15 residues. Germline V gene data show CDR1 as SEHNR and CDR2 as FQNEAQ (reference sequence). The CDR3 region is CASSFFSGRAGEQYF. The DNA of the CDR3 is TGTGCCAGCAGCTTCTTTAGCGGGAGGGCCGGGGAGCAGTACTTC.

This chain uses TRBV29-1 with TRBJ2-5; D unresolved. The germline V gene has CDR1 SQVTM and CDR2 ANQGSEA. Trimming took off 4 bases at V and 2 bases at J, with 8 bases between the two ends. The CDR3 consists of 12 residues. The DNA for the CDR3 is TGCAGCGTTGGTGGTTGGCAAGAGACCCAGTACTTC. It specifies CSVGGWQETQYF. Supplemented by reference TRBV29-1 and TRBJ2-5, the full variable domain reads SAVISQKPSRDICQRGTSLTIQCQVDSQVTMMFWYRQQPGQSLTLIATANQGSEATYESGFVIDKFPISRPNLTFSTLTVSNMSPEDSSIYLCSVGGWQETQYFGPGTRLLVL.

The rearrangement uses TRBV15 and TRBJ1-1; no firm D call. The CDR3 length is 16 residues. V shed 8 bases and J shed 5 bases, with 24 bases lying between them. Germline CDR1 LNHNV, CDR2 YYDKDF (reference sequence). CDR3 DNA sequence: TGTGCCACCTCTAAACCGGACGCAGTCCTCGGGACTGAAGCTTTCTTT. Protein: CATSKPDAVLGTEAFF.

This clonotype is judged medium-sized. The chain joins TRBV20-1 to TRBJ1-3; possible D gene TRBD1, 5 bases. Germline V gives CDR1 DFQATT, CDR2 SNEGSKA (reference sequence). There are 15 residues in the CDR3. Trimming took 1 base from V and 2 from J, leaving 12 bases between them. The CDR3: CSARGRGLAGNTIYF. The CDR3 DNA reads TGCAGTGCTAGAGGGAGGGGTCTAGCTGGAAACACCATATATTTT.

This clonotype was seen at least ten times. This chain connects TRBV20-1 to TRBJ2-5; D is undetermined. CDR1 and CDR2 from the germline V gene are DFQATT and SNEGSKA (reference sequence). The CDR3 covers 14 residues. The germline V and J ends were trimmed by 6 bases and 2 bases, with 16 bases remaining between them. CDR3 region: CSARSWGIQETQYF. CDR3 DNA sequence: TGCAGTGCCAGGTCCTGGGGAATACAAGAGACCCAGTACTTC.

This clonotype showed up many times. The gene calls are TRBV28 and TRBJ1-2, with D maybe TRBD1 (5 bases). V was trimmed by 7 bases and J by 8 bases, leaving 11 bases between them. Germline CDR1 MDHEN, CDR2 SYDVKM. This CDR3 comprises 11 residues. This chain's CDR3 is CASNDQGGYTF. CDR3 bases: TGTGCCAGCAATGACCAGGGAGGCTACACCTTC.

This clonotype was recorded at least ten times. The chain links TRBV6-5 to TRBJ1-3, with a possible D match to TRBD1 (5 bases). Germline CDR1 MNHEY, CDR2 SVGAGI. Trimming took 6 bases from V and 4 from J, leaving 10 bases between them. The CDR3 contains 13 residues. CDR3 sequence (DNA): TGTGCCAGCAGCGGGACCCGAGGAAACACCATATATTTT. This codes for CASSGTRGNTIYF.

This clonotype was found many times. CDR3 in DNA: TGTGCCAGTAGTACCAGGAGTAACGCGCAGTATTTT. Translating it yields CASSTRSNAQYF. The chain uses TRBV19 and TRBJ2-3; D is unclear. The CDR3 runs 12 residues. Germline V gene sequence: CDR1 LNHDA, CDR2 SQIVND (reference sequence). Trimming pared 4 bases from V and 10 bases from J, leaving 12 bases between.

The gene calls are TRBV2 and TRBJ2-7, with D perhaps TRBD1 (6 bases). With 8 bases removed from V and 6 bases from J, the gap between germline ends came to 8 bases. Germline V CDR1 and CDR2: SNHLY, FYNNEI. CDR3 length: 10 amino acids. The CDR3 DNA reads as TGTGCCAGCGGGACACGCGAGCAGTACTTC. The encoded protein is CASGTREQYF.

This clonotype has only a few counts. Since a much larger clone is just one base distant, this may be a read error. J is TRBJ1-2 and V is TRBV5-1; D uncertain. The CDR3 runs to 15 residues. CDR1 is SGHRS, CDR2 YFSETQ, per germline. CDR3 nucleotides: TGCGCCTGCAGCATCGCACGGGTTTTTGGCTATGGCTACACCTTC. Its translation: CACSIARVFGYGYTF.

This clonotype came up many times. This chain uses TRBV27 with TRBJ1-5; the D is unclear. The CDR3 runs to 16 residues. Looked up from germline, CDR1 is MNHEY and CDR2 is SMNVEV (reference sequence). Trimming stripped 8 bases from V and 1 base from J, with 18 bases between. The CDR3 DNA reads as TGTGCCAGCCGAGACTATGGGGTACTGAGCAATCAGCCCCAGCATTTT. Its translation: CASRDYGVLSNQPQHF.

The V and J genes are TRBV12-3 or TRBV12-4 and TRBJ2-5; 10 bases fit TRBD1. V shed 3 bases, J shed 5 bases, and the junction held 6 bases outside the gene matches. CDR3 length: 15 amino acids. CDR3 protein: CASSLRGQGSETQYF. In nucleotides, the CDR3 is TGTGCCAGCAGTTTGAGGGGACAGGGGAGCGAGACCCAGTACTTC.

This clonotype was seen many times. The gene calls are TRBV20-1 and TRBJ1-2; D might be TRBD1 (6 bases). Trimming took 1 base from V and 3 from J, leaving 12 bases between them. Germline loops: CDR1 DFQATT, CDR2 SNEGSKA (reference sequence). The CDR3 loop spans 14 amino acids. The CDR3 nucleotides read TGCAGTGCTAGAGGTGCAGGGGAATACTATGGCTACACCTTC. Translated, it gives CSARGAGEYYGYTF.

This clonotype has more than one count but fewer than ten. This is likely a read error, given that the CDR3 carries no conserved phenylalanine or tryptophan at its end. The limits of the CDR3 on the DNA are not certain, so only TCRdb's listed CDR3 is given. V is TRBV7-3 and J is TRBJ2-7; TRBD1, the table's D call, was not compared with the DNA. Per the germline V gene, CDR1 is SGHTA and CDR2 is FQGTGA. Including both end residues, the CDR3 is 8 amino acids long. CDR3: CASSQIGA.

This clonotype was observed at least ten times. The rearrangement links TRBV5-1 to TRBJ2-5, with TRBD1 matching over 8 bases. This CDR3 spans 14 amino acids. Trimming took 5 bases from V and 5 from J; bases not matched to a gene: 8. Germline assignment: CDR1 SGHRS and CDR2 YFSETQ. Written as DNA, the CDR3 is TGCGCCAGCAGGTCCGGACAGGGTGCGGAGACCCAGTACTTC. Amino acids: CASRSGQGAETQYF.

The V gene is TRBV27, the J gene TRBJ1-5; no definite D call. V shed 4 bases and J shed 4 bases, with 8 bases lying between them. Germline assignment: CDR1 MNHEY and CDR2 SMNVEV (reference sequence). The CDR3 is made up of 13 amino acids. The CDR3 here is CASSSWVNQPQHF. CDR3 DNA sequence: TGTGCCAGCAGTTCATGGGTAAATCAGCCCCAGCATTTT.

This clonotype was seen at least ten times. The chain joins TRBV6-4 to TRBJ2-2, with 12 bases lining up with TRBD2. V lost 5 bases to trimming and J lost 3 bases; unmatched junction nucleotides: 1. The CDR3 is 15 residues long. The germline V gene encodes CDR1 MRHNA and CDR2 SNTAGT. The CDR3 region is CASSRLAGDTGELFF. Written as DNA, the CDR3 is TGTGCCAGCAGTCGACTAGCGGGGGACACCGGGGAGCTGTTTTTT.

The chain couples TRBV7-9 to TRBJ1-1; 12 bases fit TRBD1. After removal of 5 bases from V and 1 base from J, the junction contained 8 bases not matched to a gene. This CDR3 region has 17 residues. Germline V gene data show CDR1 as SEHNR and CDR2 as FQNEAQ (reference sequence). For the CDR3, the DNA is TGTGCCAGCAGCCCCCCCCCGGGACAGGGGGCGAACACTGAAGCTTTCTTT. Protein product: CASSPPPGQGANTEAFF.

This clonotype occurred a few times. The gene calls are TRBV2 and TRBJ1-5, with a tentative D call TRBD1 (6 bases). The CDR3 length is 13 residues. Deletions cut 8 bases from V and 1 base from J, with 9 bases between. Germline CDR1 reads SNHLY; CDR2 reads FYNNEI. As DNA, the CDR3 is TGTGCCAGCGTAGGGGGGAGCAATCAGCCCCAGCATTTT. Its translation: CASVGGSNQPQHF.

This clonotype was counted many times. CDR3 sequence reads: CASRTGAEQYF. Here the CDR3 DNA reads TGTGCCAGCAGAACAGGTGCCGAGCAGTACTTC. J is TRBJ2-7 and V is TRBV12-3 or TRBV12-4; possibly TRBD1 for D (5 bases). The CDR3 length is 11 residues. V was clipped by 6 bases and J by 6 bases, with 9 bases between them.